This TCR beta chain was retrieved from a study of cytomegalovirus exposure and HLA in healthy donors. Trimming cost V 3 bases and J 2 bases, with 7 bases left between them. Germline assignment: CDR1 MNHNY and CDR2 SVGAGI (reference sequence). The CDR3 runs to 14 residues. Produced via immunoSEQ multiplex PCR; TCRdb's table is partial and in-frame only. This table has a few hundred thousand clones, around 91% appearing once. Notes on this clone: What it binds is unknown.

Points from the study as a whole: There were a few CMV-associated chains whose specificity for CMV antigens was confirmed in vitro.

This clonotype originated in a woman aged 18-30 years in good health and CMV-seronegative. The sample consisted of PBMCs. This chain uses TRBV6-6 with TRBJ2-2; D remains unclear. The CDR3 is CASSYDTNTGELFF. DNA of the CDR3: TGTGCCAGCAGTTATGACACCAACACCGGGGAGCTGTTTTTT.